The next 32 T cell receptor beta chains were all read from a single sample in a study of post-analysis software for immune sequencing data. The study's findings and limits: Patients had higher frequencies than controls of about five TRBV segments, including TRBV5-6, TRBV5-1 and TRBV20-1.

Unique-molecular-identifier-tagged TCR beta cDNA libraries were used. TCRdb re-called the PCR reads with MiXCR, one entry per CDR3 protein. In the table there are fewer than 850,000 distinct CDR3 sequences, roughly 29% of which are singletons. Their antigen targets remain unknown. Sequenced sample: blood. All receptors come from a girl between 10 and 17 years old with multiple sclerosis.

CDR3 residues: CASAPSGANVLTF. The CDR3 DNA follows: TGTGCTAGTGCCCCCTCTGGGGCCAACGTCCTGACTTTC. The chain combines TRBV12-5 with TRBJ2-6; D not certain. The V and J ends lost 7 bases and 0 bases respectively, with 4 bases between them. This CDR3 has 13 amino acids. Germline assignment: CDR1 LGHNT and CDR2 FRNRAP.

Concerning this clonotype: One end of the junction is discordant with germline, which a read error may explain. The chain combines TRBV20-1 with TRBJ2-7; the match to TRBD1 covers 7 bases. Germline lookup yields CDR1 DFQATT and CDR2 SNEGSKA (reference sequence). The CDR3 length is 15 residues. In DNA form, the CDR3 reads TGCAGTGCTAGACCCCTCGTCGACAGGGCCTACGGGCAGTACTTC. Its protein product is CSARPLVDRAYGQYF.

The chain uses TRBV29-1 and TRBJ2-6, with unresolved D. Germline V gene lookup returns CDR1 SQVTM and CDR2 ANQGSEA. CDR3 length: 14 residues. Deletions cut 5 bases from V and 1 base from J, with 9 bases between. The CDR3 loop is CSVSGLSGANVLTF. CDR3 in DNA: TGCAGCGTTTCAGGCTTATCTGGGGCCAACGTCCTGACTTTC. Filled out from reference TRBV29-1 and TRBJ2-6, the complete variable domain reads SAVISQKPSRDICQRGTSLTIQCQVDSQVTMMFWYRQQPGQSLTLIATANQGSEATYESGFVIDKFPISRPNLTFSTLTVSNMSPEDSSIYLCSVSGLSGANVLTFGAGSRLTVL.

This chain connects TRBV7-2 to TRBJ2-5; D unclear. Near its end, the DNA agrees better with TRBJ2-1, so the J call may be wrong. The CDR3 sequence is 12 residues long. Germline V gene lookup returns CDR1 SGHTA and CDR2 FQGNSA. The CDR3 loop reads CASSLVIETQFF. Written as DNA, the CDR3 is TGTGCCAGCAGCTTAGTTATAGAGACCCAGTTCTTC.

The chain combines TRBV5-1 with TRBJ2-1; no reliable D call. Trimming pared 7 bases from V and 6 bases from J, leaving 17 bases between. Germline values: CDR1 SGHRS, CDR2 YFSETQ. The CDR3 is 14 amino acids. The CDR3: CASHRDTGLNEQFF. In nucleotides, the CDR3 is TGCGCCAGCCATCGCGATACGGGCCTCAATGAGCAGTTCTTC.

The CDR3 DNA sequence: TGCAGTGCTCCTACCCGCCAGGGTCACGGACTCCCGGAACCGTACTTC. Translation gives CSAPTRQGHGLPEPYF. The chain uses TRBV20-1 and TRBJ2-4; either TRBD1 or TRBD2 may supply D (5 bases each). The germline V gene encodes CDR1 DFQATT and CDR2 SNEGSKA (reference sequence). The V end was cut by 5 bases, the J end by 15 bases, with 32 bases between. There are 16 residues in the CDR3.

This clonotype was seen many times. V is TRBV6-6 and J is TRBJ2-5; D unresolved. Looked up from germline, CDR1 is MNHNY and CDR2 is SVGAGI (reference sequence). V was trimmed by 2 bases and J by 5 bases, leaving 9 bases between them. The CDR3 is made up of 13 amino acids. The CDR3 coding sequence is TGTGCCAGCAGTTACGGCCCCCGTGAGACCCAGTACTTC. This sequence encodes CASSYGPRETQYF.

This clonotype was observed a handful of times. The V and J genes are TRBV29-1 and TRBJ1-1; D perhaps matches TRBD1 (5 bases). The V end was cut by 3 bases, the J end by 4 bases, with 12 bases between. Germline assignment: CDR1 SQVTM and CDR2 ANQGSEA. The CDR3 runs to 13 residues. The DNA of the CDR3 is TGCAGCGTTGAGGCAGGGTGGGCCACTGAAGCTTTCTTT. This sequence encodes CSVEAGWATEAFF.

For this clonotype: Compared with germline, one end of the junction differs, possibly owing to a read error. The V gene is TRBV4-3, the J gene TRBJ1-1, with D uncertain. CDR1 and CDR2 from the germline V gene are LGHNA and YSLEER. This CDR3 region has 12 residues. DNA of the CDR3: TGCGCCAGCAGCCAGCTAGGGTCTGAAGCTTGCTTT. This gives the protein CASSQLGSEACF.

The chain recombines TRBV7-8 with TRBJ1-4, with no clear D. The germline V gene has CDR1 SGHVS and CDR2 FQNEAQ. The CDR3 contains 15 residues. V was trimmed by 5 bases and J by 8 bases, leaving 18 bases between them. CDR3 sequence (DNA): TGTGCCAGCAGCGGCCTCGGCGATGGTCGAGAAAAACTGTTTTTT. Amino acids: CASSGLGDGREKLFF.

This sequence joins TRBV20-1 and TRBJ2-7; 11 nucleotides line up with TRBD2. This CDR3 region has 17 residues. With 5 bases clipped from V and 4 bases from J, the junction kept 16 bases outside the gene matches. In germline, CDR1 is DFQATT, CDR2 SNEGSKA (reference sequence). In DNA form, the CDR3 reads TGCAGTGCTGGGGGAGGGGCTAGCGGGAGGACCTTTTACGAGCAGTACTTC. This translates into CSAGGGASGRTFYEQYF.

CDR3 sequence reads: CASRDRWDSNQPQHF. CDR3 DNA sequence: TGTGCCAGCAGGGACCGCTGGGATAGCAATCAGCCCCAGCATTTT. The rearrangement uses TRBV2 and TRBJ1-5; D gene ambiguous. Looked up from germline, CDR1 is SNHLY and CDR2 is FYNNEI. The V gene lost 6 bases and the J gene lost 0 bases, with 12 bases spanning the gap. This CDR3 is built from 15 residues.

This clonotype occurred a few times. This sequence joins TRBV27 and TRBJ2-7; D may be TRBD2 (6 bases). This CDR3 comprises 12 residues. Germline V gene lookup returns CDR1 MNHEY and CDR2 SMNVEV (reference sequence). The CDR3 sequence is CSTGELGHEQYF. The CDR3 coding sequence is TGTAGTACGGGGGAGTTGGGGCACGAGCAGTACTTC.

CDR3 residues: CASSRSPVTDTQYF. The CDR3, as DNA: TGTGCCAGCAGTCGCAGTCCTGTAACAGATACGCAGTATTTT. The V gene is TRBV28, the J gene TRBJ2-3; D is unclear. The germline V and J ends were trimmed by 5 bases and 3 bases, with 12 bases remaining between them. In germline, CDR1 is MDHEN, CDR2 SYDVKM. The CDR3 extends over 14 amino acids.

The chain has TRBV20-1 and TRBJ2-5; TRBD2 matches 8 bases. This CDR3 has 14 amino acids. V dropped 2 bases and J dropped 6; count of bases not matched to a gene: 8. Germline V gene lookup returns CDR1 DFQATT and CDR2 SNEGSKA (reference sequence). The CDR3 loop reads CSARWAGGWKTQYF. The DNA for the CDR3 is TGCAGTGCTAGATGGGCGGGAGGCTGGAAGACCCAGTACTTC.

This clonotype turned up a few times. The chain carries TRBV28 and TRBJ2-1; TRBD2 agrees at 7 bases. With 3 bases clipped from V and 5 bases from J, the junction kept 4 bases outside the gene matches. The CDR3 is made up of 14 amino acids. Germline V gene lookup returns CDR1 MDHEN and CDR2 SYDVKM. CDR3 loop: CASSLRGKHNEQFF. The CDR3 DNA reads as TGTGCCAGCAGTTTGCGGGGGAAACACAATGAGCAGTTCTTC. Full variable domain (remainder filled in from reference TRBV28 and TRBJ2-1): DVKVTQSSRYLVKRTGEKVFLECVQDMDHENMFWYRQDPGLGLRLIYFSYDVKMKEKGDIPEGYSVSREKKERFSLILESASTNQTSMYLCASSLRGKHNEQFFGPGTRLTVL.

The chain uses TRBV7-9 and TRBJ2-7; D is possibly TRBD1 (6 bases). The CDR3 loop spans 12 amino acids. Trimming left V 5 bases short and J 12 bases short, with 17 bases between. Germline CDR1 reads SEHNR; CDR2 reads FQNEAQ (reference sequence). The CDR3 sequence is CASSRDRLGRYF. The CDR3 DNA reads as TGTGCCAGCAGCCGCGACAGGTTAGGAAGGTACTTC.

This clonotype has more than one count but fewer than ten. This rearrangement joins TRBV5-5 to TRBJ2-7; 8 bases fit TRBD2. This CDR3 has 15 amino acids. Trimming cost V 0 bases and J 3 bases; bases outside gene matches: 5. Germline assignment: CDR1 SGHKS and CDR2 YYEKEE (reference sequence). The chain's CDR3 is CASSLGGGHVYEQYF. Here the CDR3 DNA reads TGTGCCAGCAGCTTGGGCGGGGGGCATGTCTACGAGCAGTACTTC. Full variable domain (missing parts from reference TRBV5-5 and TRBJ2-7): DAGVTQSPTHLIKTRGQQVTLRCSPISGHKSVSWYQQVLGQGPQFIFQYYEKEERGRGNFPDRFSARQFPNYSSELNVNALLLGDSALYLCASSLGGGHVYEQYFGPGTRLTVT.

This clonotype was seen many times. This CDR3 reads CSVQLRTALTYEQYF. CDR3 bases: TGCAGCGTTCAATTACGGACAGCCCTAACCTACGAGCAGTACTTC. The gene calls are TRBV29-1 and TRBJ2-7, with D possibly matching TRBD1 (6 bases). The CDR3 length is 15 residues. V lost 5 bases and J lost 2, with 19 bases in between. Germline CDR1 is SQVTM and CDR2 is ANQGSEA.

This clonotype was recorded once. A much bigger clone sits one base away, suggesting this may be a read error. This sequence joins TRBV4-1 and TRBJ2-5; D uncertain. The CDR3 runs to 15 residues. Trimming left V 2 bases short and J 5 bases short, with 15 bases between. From germline, CDR1 is MGHRA and CDR2 YSYEKL. As DNA, the CDR3 is TGCGCCAGCAGCCAAAAATTCCCTATTTGGGAGACCCAGTACTTC. Amino acid sequence: CASSQKFPIWETQYF.

This clonotype was detected only a few times. The CDR3 is CSVDRLDNEQFF. DNA for the CDR3: TGCAGCGTCGACAGGTTGGACAATGAGCAGTTCTTC. V and J are TRBV29-1 and TRBJ2-1; tentative D call: TRBD1 (6 bases). This CDR3 has 12 amino acids. The germline V gene has CDR1 SQVTM and CDR2 ANQGSEA. The germline V and J ends were trimmed by 6 bases and 5 bases, with 11 bases remaining between them.

The sample holds a few counts of this clonotype. The chain joins TRBV29-1 to TRBJ1-5, with 7 bases identical to TRBD1. The V gene end was trimmed by 3 bases and the J gene end by 13 bases; junction bases not matched to a gene: 3. This CDR3 contains 10 residues. The germline gives CDR1 SQVTM, CDR2 ANQGSEA. CDR3 DNA sequence: TGCAGCGTTGACAGGGGGAATCAGCATTTT. This translates into CSVDRGNQHF.

The chain joins TRBV28 to TRBJ2-1; 10 nucleotides line up with TRBD2. There are 17 residues in the CDR3. The V gene end was trimmed by 5 bases and the J gene end by 6 bases; junction bases not matched to a gene: 13. Germline lookup yields CDR1 MDHEN and CDR2 SYDVKM. The CDR3 coding sequence is TGTGCCAGCAGTAAGGGAGAGAGCGGGAGGGCCGGCAATGAGCAGTTCTTC. Translated: CASSKGESGRAGNEQFF.

There are a few counts of this clonotype. The chain couples TRBV29-1 to TRBJ1-1; 7 bases are a match to TRBD1. Unmatched junction bases numbered 1, after V lost 5 bases and J lost 1 base. CDR3 length: 12 residues. Germline CDR1 reads SQVTM; CDR2 reads ANQGSEA. The CDR3, as DNA: TGCAGCGTTAGGACAGGGAACACTGAAGCTTTCTTT. Translation gives CSVRTGNTEAFF.

This clonotype has at least ten counts. V gene TRBV6-5 combines with J gene TRBJ1-2, with a weak D call TRBD1 (6 bases). In germline, CDR1 is MNHEY, CDR2 SVGAGI. Trimming removed 7 bases at V and 8 bases at J, with 14 bases between. The CDR3 sequence is 12 residues long. The CDR3 bases are TGTGCCAGCACCACAGGGTCTTTAGGCTACACCTTC. Amino acid sequence: CASTTGSLGYTF.

This clonotype was observed a handful of times. This chain joins TRBV20-1 and TRBJ2-5; a weak D match, TRBD2 (5 bases). The CDR3 runs 13 residues. Germline lookup yields CDR1 DFQATT and CDR2 SNEGSKA (reference sequence). V dropped 4 bases and J dropped 3 bases, with 12 bases sitting between them. CDR3: CSANGITEETQYF. The CDR3 DNA reads as TGCAGTGCTAACGGGATAACCGAAGAGACCCAGTACTTC.

The chain uses TRBV20-1 and TRBJ2-1; 7 bases fit TRBD2. Germline trimming cut 0 bases from V and 4 bases from J; bases unmatched to any gene: 9. This CDR3 spans 16 amino acids. CDR1 DFQATT and CDR2 SNEGSKA come from the germline V gene (reference sequence). The CDR3 DNA reads as TGCAGTGCTAGAGATTTGGGGGGAGGGGAGTACAATGAGCAGTTCTTC. Translating it yields CSARDLGGGEYNEQFF.

The chain combines TRBV9 with TRBJ1-1, with TRBD1 matching 7 bases. There are 16 residues in the CDR3. The junction had 6 bases not matched to a gene; V was cut back by 0 bases and J by 1 base. Looked up from germline, CDR1 is SGDLS and CDR2 is YYNGEE. The CDR3 DNA reads as TGTGCCAGCAGCGTAGGGTACAGGGGCGGGAACACTGAAGCTTTCTTT. Translation: CASSVGYRGGNTEAFF. The variable domain in full, completed from reference TRBV9 and TRBJ1-1, reads DSGVTQTPKHLITATGQRVTLRCSPRSGDLSVYWYQQSLDQGLQFLIQYYNGEERAKGNILERFSAQQFPDLHSELNLSSLELGDSALYFCASSVGYRGGNTEAFFGQGTRLTVV.

The rearrangement joins TRBV5-8 to TRBJ2-7; D is undetermined. V lost 2 bases to trimming and J lost 0 bases, with 6 bases between them. The CDR3 consists of 13 residues. The V gene's germline CDR1 is SGHTS and CDR2 YDEGEE. The CDR3 DNA sequence: TGTGCCAGCAGCTTACAAAACTCCTACGAGCAGTACTTC. It specifies CASSLQNSYEQYF.

The rearrangement links TRBV9 to TRBJ1-1; possibly TRBD1 for D (5 bases). Germline CDR1 is SGDLS and CDR2 is YYNGEE. Trimming removed 3 bases from V and 7 bases from J, with 19 bases in between. The CDR3 length is 15 residues. The CDR3 DNA reads TGTGCCAGCAGCGCACATTCACTGGGCGGGGGTGAAGCTTTCTTT. It codes for CASSAHSLGGGEAFF.

The table lists this clonotype with many counts. The chain carries TRBV4-2 and TRBJ2-5; 8 bases agree with TRBD2. The CDR3 has 18 amino acids. Germline-derived CDR1 and CDR2 are LGHNA and YNFKEQ. V trimming: 0 bases; J trimming: 5 bases; junction bases outside the gene matches: 14. CDR3 nucleotide sequence: TGTGCCAGCAGCCAAGAGAGTAGGCGGGGGGCCACGTGGGAGACCCAGTACTTC. This gives the protein CASSQESRRGATWETQYF.

In this sample, this clonotype turned up a few times. This CDR3 reads CASSLGQGLEQETQYF. CDR3 in DNA: TGTGCCAGCAGCTTAGGTCAAGGGCTTGAACAAGAGACCCAGTACTTC. The rearrangement uses TRBV7-9 and TRBJ2-5, with unresolved D. Germline CDR1 is SEHNR and CDR2 is FQNEAQ (reference sequence). Trimming left V 1 base short and J 2 bases short, with 14 bases between. The CDR3 runs to 16 residues. Filled out from reference TRBV7-9 and TRBJ2-5, the complete variable domain reads DTGVSQNPRHKITKRGQNVTFRCDPISEHNRLYWYRQTLGQGPEFLTYFQNEAQLEKSRLLSDRFSAERPKGSFSTLEIQRTEQGDSAMYLCASSLGQGLEQETQYFGPGTRLLVL.